This T cell receptor beta chain is drawn from a study of vaccination and CD4 T cells after COVID-19. Study-wide background: Cultures serving as controls received a peptide pool (CEFX or HIV-1 Nef) or no peptide.

Treatment here: approximately 10-day PBMC culture with coronavirus spike peptide pools or control peptides (ViraFEST assay). Study outcomes and limitations: Relatively few convalescent patients and no early post-infection timepoints were analyzed.

Cultured CD4+ T-cell DNA underwent Oncomine TCR Beta short-read sequencing. TCRdb reprocessed the PCR reads via MiXCR and lists one record per CDR3 protein. The profile covers more than 4,000 distinct CDR3 sequences, with about 20% appearing a single time and approximately 26% taken by the ten largest. This clonotype was observed a handful of times. The antigen is unknown. The sample consisted of CD4+ T cells from blood, cultured in vitro. The TCR sequence derives from a human donor who had recovered from COVID-19.

Written as DNA, the CDR3 is TGCGCCAGCAGCCCCCCGGCACAGGGAGGCGAGCAGTACTTC. It codes for CASSPPAQGGEQYF. The J gene is TRBJ2-7, the V gene TRBV5-1; the D gene could be TRBD1 or TRBD2 (6 bases each). CDR3 size: 14 residues. In germline, CDR1 is SGHRS, CDR2 YFSETQ. Trimming took 4 bases from V and 6 from J, leaving 17 bases between them.